This T cell receptor beta chain derives from a study of beta chain features in type 1 diabetes. Overall study context: Patients were similar to healthy donors in age and gender (as well as in cell yields).

Since all of the isolated RNA was reverse transcribed, expressed TCRB transcripts were what got sequenced. TCRdb's copy holds only in-frame clones and misses some; the assay was immunoSEQ multiplex PCR. The sample consists of about 160,000 clones, 7.8% of them appearing once. Concerning this clone itself: The antigen is undetermined.

Germline CDR1 is SGHRS and CDR2 is YFSETQ. The V gene end was trimmed by 0 bases and the J gene end by 6 bases; junction bases not matched to a gene: 1. This CDR3 is built from 13 residues. Study-wide points: There were fewer insertions and more deletions at the VDJ junctions of type 1 diabetes patients. People with Type 1 diabetes carried modestly yet significantly shorter TCRB CDR3s in all four CD4+ subsets.

The clonotype was recovered from a middle-aged woman with type 1 diabetes. Input material: central memory CD4+ T cells from blood. The chain combines TRBV5-1 with TRBJ2-3; 7 nucleotides agree with TRBD1. The CDR3 sequence is CASSLGTGDTQYF. The DNA for the CDR3 is TGCGCCAGCAGCTTGGGGACAGGTGATACGCAGTATTTT.